Listed here is a single TCR beta chain. Its antigen is as yet unknown. This entry comes from a study of T cell responses to AZD1222 COVID-19 vaccine. V gave up 1 base and J gave up 6 bases, with 12 bases separating them. Germline CDR1 and CDR2: SEHNR and FQNEAQ (reference sequence). CDR3 length: 14 amino acids. Study observations and caveats: Most donors were white British and more were female, and clonal diversity was possibly underestimated. Baseline serostatus was positive in only six or seven AZD1222 recipients. The repertoires were collected only after the peak T cell response.

Libraries were prepared by immunoSEQ multiplex PCR; TCRdb keeps only in-frame clonotypes and omits some of them. Of approximately 140,000 clones listed, roughly 90% are singletons. The input for sequencing was peripheral blood, taken 28 days after the second AZD1222 dose. V is TRBV7-9 and J is TRBJ1-2, with a weak D call TRBD1 (6 bases). The origin of this receptor is an adult who received the AZD1222 COVID-19 vaccine. In DNA, the CDR3 is TGTGCCAGCAGCTTAGGCCAGGGGTATCATGGCTACACCTTC. Translation gives CASSLGQGYHGYTF.